This TCR beta chain was sequenced for a study of OX40 agonist ivuxolimab in advanced cancers. The assay was immunoSEQ multiplex PCR, and TCRdb's table has in-frame clones only and misses some. This table holds 65,000 to 75,000 clones, 89% found once. The germline gives CDR1 GTSNPN, CDR2 SVGIG (reference sequence). Trimming removed 2 bases at V and 7 bases at J, with 18 bases between. The CDR3 covers 14 residues. General study findings and limits: Part of the nonresponder group also had normalized T-cell clonal expansion that was low.

Note on this clone: Antigen unknown.

This TCR came from an adult with an advanced solid tumor such as melanoma, head and neck, liver or kidney cancer. The sample here was CD4+ or CD8+ T cells sorted from blood, taken in a trial of the OX40 agonist ivuxolimab. The chain employs TRBV30 and TRBJ2-7, with D possibly matching TRBD2 (6 bases). CDR3 nucleotides: TGTGCCTGGAGTCCGGGACTCCCCTTGGGGGAGCAGTACTTC. Its protein product is CAWSPGLPLGEQYF. The entire variable domain, with the rest obtained from reference TRBV30 and TRBJ2-7, is as follows: SQTIHQWPATLVQPVGSPLSLECTVEGTSNPNLYWYRQAAGRGLQLLFYSVGIGQISSEVPQNLSASRPQDRQFILSSKKLLLSDSGFYLCAWSPGLPLGEQYFGPGTRLTVT.